The present T cell receptor beta chain was sequenced within a study of blood T cells in healthy people across ages. Next came a second PCR, run for roughly 6 to 11 cycles, which used a sample-barcoded 5' primer along with a J-beta primer mix. TCRdb recomputed calls from the 5' RACE reads with MiXCR, one row per CDR3 protein. The sample records roughly 2 million distinct CDR3 sequences, just under 50% being singletons. The V gene's germline CDR1 is PRHDT and CDR2 FYEKMQ (reference sequence). This CDR3 is built from 17 residues. V lost 0 bases, J lost 4 bases, and 8 bases stayed unmatched. There are a few counts of this clonotype.

The chain recombines TRBV13 with TRBJ2-3; TRBD1 matches 9 bases. Sequencing input: blood. The clonotype comes from a woman aged 40 to 50 in good health. The CDR3 DNA follows: TGTGCCAGCAGCTTAGGCCGAGGGACAGGGCGCGCAGATACGCAGTATTTT. Translating it yields CASSLGRGTGRADTQYF.